This TCR beta chain is drawn from a study of blood T cell repertoires in COVID-19. The overall study: Sites in the United States, Italy and Spain provided acute and convalescent COVID-19 samples. T cells, B-cell-depleted T cells, or PBMCs provided the cDNA or gDNA that served as material.

The CDR3 consists of 15 residues. V lost 1 base, J lost 1 base, and 9 bases lay in between. CDR1 is MNHNY and CDR2 is SVGAGI in the germline V gene (reference sequence). Sequencing was performed with immunoSEQ multiplex PCR; in TCRdb, only in-frame clones are kept and a portion is missing. The table records around 200,000 clones, around nine tenths of them present only once. Sequencing was done on a sample of peripheral blood. The chain carries TRBV6-6 and TRBJ2-3; possibly TRBD1 for D (6 bases). The source is a woman under 30 who had recovered from COVID-19. In nucleotides, the CDR3 is TGTGCCAGCAGTTACTTGTCAGGGGGCACAGATACGCAGTATTTT. Translating it yields CASSYLSGGTDTQYF.